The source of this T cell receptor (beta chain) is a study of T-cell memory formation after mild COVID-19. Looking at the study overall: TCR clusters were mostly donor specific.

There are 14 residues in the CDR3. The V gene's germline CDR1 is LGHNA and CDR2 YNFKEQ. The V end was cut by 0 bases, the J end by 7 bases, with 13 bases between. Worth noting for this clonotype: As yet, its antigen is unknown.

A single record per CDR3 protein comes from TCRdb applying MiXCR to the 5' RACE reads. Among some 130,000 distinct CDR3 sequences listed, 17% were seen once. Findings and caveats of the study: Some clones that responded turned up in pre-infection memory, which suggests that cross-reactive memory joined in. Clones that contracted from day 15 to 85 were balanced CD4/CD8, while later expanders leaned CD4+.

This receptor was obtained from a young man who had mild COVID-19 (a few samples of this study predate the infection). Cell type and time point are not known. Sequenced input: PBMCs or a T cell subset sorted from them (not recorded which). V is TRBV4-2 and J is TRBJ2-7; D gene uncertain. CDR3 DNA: TGTGCCAGCAGCCAAGAGGGCCTAGGAAGGGAGCAGTACTTC. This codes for CASSQEGLGREQYF.